This T cell receptor (beta chain) was sequenced for a study of blood T cells in healthy people across ages. At the level of the study: With template switching, about one barcoded beta molecule was captured per two T cells. Overall study results and limits: Shifts in expanded clonotypes may have been confounded by donor CMV status, which was unknown.

V gave up 0 bases and J gave up 7 bases, with 10 bases separating them. The CDR3 has 13 residues. This clonotype occurred a few times. The antigen remains unidentified. Combining a sample-barcoded 5' primer with a J-beta primer mix, a second PCR ran for 7 to 11 cycles. Each cDNA molecule, via a template-switch adaptor with 12 random nucleotides, was tagged. TCRdb recomputed calls from the 5' RACE reads with MiXCR, one row per CDR3 protein. The sample contains about 900,000 distinct CDR3 sequences, roughly 43% of which appear only once. Isolation per sample recovered at least 6 million PBMCs. The gene calls are TRBV12-3 or TRBV12-4 and TRBJ2-7; D unresolved. Material: blood. The TCR sequence derives from a young man in good health. CDR3 sequence reads: CASSLASEQEQYF. The DNA of the CDR3 is TGTGCCAGCAGTTTAGCTTCGGAACAAGAGCAGTACTTC.